This T cell receptor (beta chain) comes out of a study of CD8 T cells in Susac syndrome. Negative isolation was used for CD8+ and CD4+ T cells, and FACS enrichment was applied to TEMRA cells. When the RNA was reverse transcribed, random hexamers were used with an input of roughly 0.45 to 1 ug. Coverage of TCR beta CDR3 amplification by immunoSEQ multiplex PCR extended to 54 Vbeta and 13 Jbeta. Using its own MiXCR run on the immunoSEQ multiplex PCR reads, TCRdb lists one record per CDR3 protein. The profile shows 250,000 to 300,000 distinct CDR3 sequences, around 85% of them singletons. The CDR3 runs 16 residues. V dropped 5 bases and J dropped 3 bases, with 20 bases sitting between them. Germline V gives CDR1 LNHDA, CDR2 SQIVND (reference sequence).

This clonotype was sampled from a human donor with multiple sclerosis. Specimen: CD8+ T cells from PBMCs. This chain joins TRBV19 and TRBJ2-7; perhaps TRBD1 as D (6 bases). CDR3 DNA: TGTGCCAGTAGTCCCAACACCGGGACACAGAGCTACGAGCAGTACTTC. Encoded protein: CASSPNTGTQSYEQYF.